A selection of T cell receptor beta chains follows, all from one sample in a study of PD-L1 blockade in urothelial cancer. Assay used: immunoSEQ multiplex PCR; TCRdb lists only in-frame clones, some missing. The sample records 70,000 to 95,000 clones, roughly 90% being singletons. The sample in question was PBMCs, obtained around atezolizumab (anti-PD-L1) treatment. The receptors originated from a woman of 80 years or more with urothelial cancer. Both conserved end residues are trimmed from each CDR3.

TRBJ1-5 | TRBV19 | ASSMLQIGNQPQH
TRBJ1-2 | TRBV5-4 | ASSSGQGPLYGYT
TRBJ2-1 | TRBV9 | ASTIAGGKNNEQF
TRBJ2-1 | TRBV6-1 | ASSEPLTHTQF
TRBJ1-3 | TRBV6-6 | ASSYRQGHGNTIY
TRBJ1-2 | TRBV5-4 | ASSLQGAPSGYT
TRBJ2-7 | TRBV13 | ASKSRGTASYEQY
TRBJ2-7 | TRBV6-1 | ASSEGPEQY
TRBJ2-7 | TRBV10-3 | ATKGDRSSYEQY
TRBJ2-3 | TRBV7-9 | ASSVEGLPAQY
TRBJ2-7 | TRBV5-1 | ASSSGQTYEQY
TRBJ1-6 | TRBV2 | ASLRQGVGNSPLH
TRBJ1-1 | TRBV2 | ARRGQGGMNTEAF
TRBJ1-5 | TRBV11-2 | ASSPGTGAMPQH
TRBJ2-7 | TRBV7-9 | ASSTPAGSSYEQY
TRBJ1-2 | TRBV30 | AWSVQRQGESA
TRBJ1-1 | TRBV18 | ASTTTTGWDTEAF
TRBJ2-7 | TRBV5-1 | ASSVQTASYEQY
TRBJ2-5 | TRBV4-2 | ASSQGDGGRAETQY
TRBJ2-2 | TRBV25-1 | ASSETRVGELF
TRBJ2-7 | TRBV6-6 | ASSYGTGRRDEQY
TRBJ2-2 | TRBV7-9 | ASSWTSTGELF
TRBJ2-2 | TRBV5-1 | ASSLVAPNTGELF
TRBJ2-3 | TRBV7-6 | ASSLVASGTDTQY
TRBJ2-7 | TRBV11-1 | ASSLGQEYEQY
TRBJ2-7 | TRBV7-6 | ASSLAQGNEQY
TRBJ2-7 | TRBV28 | ASIGGAYEQY
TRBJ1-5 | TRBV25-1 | ASSGSGTGVSQPQH
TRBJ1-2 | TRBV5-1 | ASSLDGGDGYT
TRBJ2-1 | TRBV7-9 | ASASGRSDEQF
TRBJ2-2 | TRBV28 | ASSLRTGELF
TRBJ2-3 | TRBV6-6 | ASSLATDTQY
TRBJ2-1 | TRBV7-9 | ASSLASPGGEQF
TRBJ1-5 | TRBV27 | ATRRGNSNQPQH
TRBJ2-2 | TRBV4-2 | ASSQETRSPGELF
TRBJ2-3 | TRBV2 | ASSAGTASPTQY
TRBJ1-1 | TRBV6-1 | ASQTHLNTEAF
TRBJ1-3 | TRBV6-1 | ASGGGINSGNTIY
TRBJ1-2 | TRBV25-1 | ASSTDRDYGYT
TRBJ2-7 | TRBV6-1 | ASSRLGVDYEQY
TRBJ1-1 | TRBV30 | AWTLGQMNTEAF
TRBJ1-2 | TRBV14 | ASSQESRRDGYT
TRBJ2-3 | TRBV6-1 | ASSEDKEY
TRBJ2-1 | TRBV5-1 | ASRGDYSYNEQF
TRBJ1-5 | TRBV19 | ASGGRTGGNQPQH
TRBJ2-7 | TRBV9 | ASSPGTSTYEQY
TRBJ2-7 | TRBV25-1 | ASSEPGGDEQY
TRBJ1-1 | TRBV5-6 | ASSLEGRTEAF
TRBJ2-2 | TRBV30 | AWSVTGVTGELF
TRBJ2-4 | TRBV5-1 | ASSLGDRGGIQY
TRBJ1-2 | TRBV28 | ASISPGGHGYT
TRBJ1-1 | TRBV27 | ATSSLGGENTEAF
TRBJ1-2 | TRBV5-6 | ASSPGHNYGYT
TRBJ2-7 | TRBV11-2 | ASSLSSDSSYEQY
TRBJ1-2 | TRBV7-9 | ASSFDRGSNT
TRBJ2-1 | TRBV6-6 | ASSYVRDNNEQF
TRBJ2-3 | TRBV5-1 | ASSDSGTTYTDTQY
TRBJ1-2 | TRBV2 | ASSELATAYGYT
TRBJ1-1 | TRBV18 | ASSPLRGGSSTEAF